A selection of T cell receptor beta chains follows, all from one sample in a study of T-cell memory formation after mild COVID-19. TCRdb recomputed calls from the 5' RACE reads with MiXCR, one row per CDR3 protein. Among about 27,000 distinct CDR3 sequences listed, around 6.8% were seen once. The source material was PBMCs or a T cell subset sorted from them (not recorded which). Receptors were obtained from an adult woman who had mild COVID-19 (a few samples of this study predate the infection). Cell type and time point are not known. The CDR3 runs from the conserved cysteine through the conserved F or W.

V | CDR3
TRBV12-5 | CASALNFGAFF
TRBV7-9 | CASSFSNTNTEAFF
TRBV7-9 | CASSLVNDPYEQYF
TRBV20-1 | CSARVTDYEQYF
TRBV7-3 | CASPTRERVSGNTIYF
TRBV5-1 | CASSLRGQGNAEQFF
TRBV19 | CASSAGQEAGELFF
TRBV29-1 | CSVGGHLGEQYF
TRBV12-3/TRBV12-4 | CASSLSQGPYNEQFF
TRBV29-1 | CSVEGSSPSIYEQYF